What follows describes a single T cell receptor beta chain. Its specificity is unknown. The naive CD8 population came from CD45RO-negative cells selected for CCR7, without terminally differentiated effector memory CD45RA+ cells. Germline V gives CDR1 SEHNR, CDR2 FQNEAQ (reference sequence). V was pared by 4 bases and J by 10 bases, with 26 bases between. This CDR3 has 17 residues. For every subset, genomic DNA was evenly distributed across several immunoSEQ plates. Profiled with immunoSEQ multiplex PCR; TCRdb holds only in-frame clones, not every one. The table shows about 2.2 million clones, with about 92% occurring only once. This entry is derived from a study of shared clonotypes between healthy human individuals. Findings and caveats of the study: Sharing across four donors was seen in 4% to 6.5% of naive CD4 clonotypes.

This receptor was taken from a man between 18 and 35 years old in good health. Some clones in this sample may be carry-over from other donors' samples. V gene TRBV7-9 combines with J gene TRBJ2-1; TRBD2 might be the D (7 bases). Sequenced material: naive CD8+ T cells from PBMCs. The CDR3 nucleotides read TGTGCCAGCAGCTCCACCTCGGTCCGGGAGCGGGACATGGAGCAGTTCTTC. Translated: CASSSTSVRERDMEQFF.